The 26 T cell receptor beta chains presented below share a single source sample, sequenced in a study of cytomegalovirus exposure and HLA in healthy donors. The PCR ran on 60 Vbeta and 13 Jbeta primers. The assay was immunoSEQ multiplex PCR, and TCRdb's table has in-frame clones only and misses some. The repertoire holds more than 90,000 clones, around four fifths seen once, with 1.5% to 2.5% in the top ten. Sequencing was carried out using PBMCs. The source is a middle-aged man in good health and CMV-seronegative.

The CDR3 region is CASSGTGRPGDEQYF. The CDR3 DNA is TGTGCCAGCAGCGGAACGGGACGCCCGGGGGATGAGCAGTACTTC. The chain links TRBV9 to TRBJ2-7; D might be TRBD2 (6 bases). Germline V gene data show CDR1 as SGDLS and CDR2 as YYNGEE. The CDR3 is made up of 15 amino acids. Trimming left V 3 bases short and J 7 bases short, with 20 bases between.

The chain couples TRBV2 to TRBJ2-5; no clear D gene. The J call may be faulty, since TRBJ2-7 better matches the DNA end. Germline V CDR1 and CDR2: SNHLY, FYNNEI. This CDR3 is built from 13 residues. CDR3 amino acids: CATRTSSSYEQYF. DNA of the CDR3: TGTGCGACCCGGACGTCTAGCTCCTACGAGCAGTACTTC.

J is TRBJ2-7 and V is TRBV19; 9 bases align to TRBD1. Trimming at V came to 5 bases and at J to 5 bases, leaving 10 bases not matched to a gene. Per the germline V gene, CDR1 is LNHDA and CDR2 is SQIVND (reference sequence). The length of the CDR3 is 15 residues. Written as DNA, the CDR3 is TGTGCCAGTAGTGCTGCCCGGGACAGGGCGAACGAGCAGTACTTC. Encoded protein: CASSAARDRANEQYF.

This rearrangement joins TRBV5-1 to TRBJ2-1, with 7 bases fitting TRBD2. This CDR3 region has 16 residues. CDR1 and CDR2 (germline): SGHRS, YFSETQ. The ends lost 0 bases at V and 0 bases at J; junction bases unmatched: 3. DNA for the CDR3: TGCGCCAGCAGCTTGGGAGCGGGGAGCTCCTACAATGAGCAGTTCTTC. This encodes CASSLGAGSSYNEQFF.

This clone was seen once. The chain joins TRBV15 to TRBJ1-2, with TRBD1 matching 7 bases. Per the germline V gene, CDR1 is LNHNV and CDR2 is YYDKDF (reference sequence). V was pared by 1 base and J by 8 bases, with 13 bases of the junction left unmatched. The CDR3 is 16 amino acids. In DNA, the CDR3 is TGTGCCACCAGCAGAGGCTGGCAGGGGGGCCCGAGGGGCTACACCTTC. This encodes CATSRGWQGGPRGYTF.

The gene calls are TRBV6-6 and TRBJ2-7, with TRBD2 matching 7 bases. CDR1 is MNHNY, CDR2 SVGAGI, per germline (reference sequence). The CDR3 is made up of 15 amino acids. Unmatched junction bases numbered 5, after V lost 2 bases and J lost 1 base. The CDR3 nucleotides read TGTGCCAGCAGTTACACGGCGGGAGCATCCTACGAGCAGTACTTC. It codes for CASSYTAGASYEQYF.

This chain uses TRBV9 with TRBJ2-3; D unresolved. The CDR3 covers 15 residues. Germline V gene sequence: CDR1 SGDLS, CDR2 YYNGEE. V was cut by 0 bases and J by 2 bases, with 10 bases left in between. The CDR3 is CASSVEIEATDTQYF. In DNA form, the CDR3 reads TGTGCCAGCAGCGTAGAGATTGAGGCCACAGATACGCAGTATTTT.

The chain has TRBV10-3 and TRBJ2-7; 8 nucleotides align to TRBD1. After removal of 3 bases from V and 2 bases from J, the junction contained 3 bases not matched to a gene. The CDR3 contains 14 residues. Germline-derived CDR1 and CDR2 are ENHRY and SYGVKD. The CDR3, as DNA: TGTGCCATCAGTGACTCAGGGGGCCCCTACGAGCAGTACTTC. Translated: CAISDSGGPYEQYF.

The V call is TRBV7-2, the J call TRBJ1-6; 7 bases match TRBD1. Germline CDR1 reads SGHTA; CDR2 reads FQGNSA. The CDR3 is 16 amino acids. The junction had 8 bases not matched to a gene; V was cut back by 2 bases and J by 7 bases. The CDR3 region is CASSLHGTAENSPLHF. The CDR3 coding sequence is TGTGCCAGCAGCTTACATGGGACAGCAGAAAATTCACCCCTCCACTTT.

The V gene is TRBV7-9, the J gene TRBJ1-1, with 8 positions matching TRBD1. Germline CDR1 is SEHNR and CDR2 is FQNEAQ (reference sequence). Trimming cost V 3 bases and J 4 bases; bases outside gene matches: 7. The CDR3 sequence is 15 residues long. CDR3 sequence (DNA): TGTGCCAGCAGCTTCCCACAGGGGGGAGGCACTGAAGCTTTCTTT. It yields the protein CASSFPQGGGTEAFF. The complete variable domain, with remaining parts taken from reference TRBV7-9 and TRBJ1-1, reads DTGVSQNPRHKITKRGQNVTFRCDPISEHNRLYWYRQTLGQGPEFLTYFQNEAQLEKSRLLSDRFSAERPKGSFSTLEIQRTEQGDSAMYLCASSFPQGGGTEAFFGQGTRLTVV.

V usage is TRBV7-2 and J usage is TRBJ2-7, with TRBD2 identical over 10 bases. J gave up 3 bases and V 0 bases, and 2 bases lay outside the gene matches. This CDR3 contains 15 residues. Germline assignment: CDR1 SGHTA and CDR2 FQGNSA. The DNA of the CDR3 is TGTGCCAGCAGCTTAGCGGCTAGCGGGGGCTACGAGCAGTACTTC. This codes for CASSLAASGGYEQYF.

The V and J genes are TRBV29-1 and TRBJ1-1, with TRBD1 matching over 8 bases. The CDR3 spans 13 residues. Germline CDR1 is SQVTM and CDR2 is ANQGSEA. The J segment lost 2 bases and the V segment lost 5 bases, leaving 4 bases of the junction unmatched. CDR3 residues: CSVRTGGNTEAFF. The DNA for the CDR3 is TGCAGCGTTCGTACAGGGGGAAACACTGAAGCTTTCTTT.

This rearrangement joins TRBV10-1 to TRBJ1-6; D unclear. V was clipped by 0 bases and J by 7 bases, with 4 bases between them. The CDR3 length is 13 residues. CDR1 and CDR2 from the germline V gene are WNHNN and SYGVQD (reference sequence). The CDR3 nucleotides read TGCGCCAGCAGTGAGTCCGGGAATTCACCCCTCCACTTT. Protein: CASSESGNSPLHF.

The CDR3, as DNA: TGTGCCAGTAGCGTTAGCGGGGGCTTGAGCGGGGAGCTGTTTTTT. It encodes CASSVSGGLSGELFF. This chain uses TRBV19 with TRBJ2-2; 9 bases are a match to TRBD2. This CDR3 is 15 amino acids long. V dropped 6 bases and J dropped 7; count of bases not matched to a gene: 9. Germline V gene lookup returns CDR1 LNHDA and CDR2 SQIVND (reference sequence).

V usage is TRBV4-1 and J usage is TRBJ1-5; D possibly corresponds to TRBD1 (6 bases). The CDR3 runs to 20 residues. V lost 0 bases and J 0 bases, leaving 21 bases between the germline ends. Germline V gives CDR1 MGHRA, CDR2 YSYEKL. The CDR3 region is CASSQEGRGAILGSNQPQHF. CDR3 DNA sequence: TGCGCCAGCAGCCAAGAGGGGAGGGGGGCGATTCTGGGTAGCAATCAGCCCCAGCATTTT.

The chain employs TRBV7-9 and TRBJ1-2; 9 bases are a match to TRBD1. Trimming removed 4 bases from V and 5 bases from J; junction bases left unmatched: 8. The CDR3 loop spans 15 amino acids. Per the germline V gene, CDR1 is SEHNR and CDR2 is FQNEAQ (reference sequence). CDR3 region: CASSSGTGIKYGYTF. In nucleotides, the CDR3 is TGTGCCAGCAGCTCCGGGACAGGGATCAAATATGGCTACACCTTC.

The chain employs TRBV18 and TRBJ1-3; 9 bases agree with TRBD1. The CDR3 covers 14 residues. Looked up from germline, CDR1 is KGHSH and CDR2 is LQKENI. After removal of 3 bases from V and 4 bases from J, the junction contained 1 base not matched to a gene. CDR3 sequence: CASSPGTGGNTIYF. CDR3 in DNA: TGTGCCAGCTCACCGGGGACAGGGGGAAACACCATATATTTT.

The CDR3: CASRGQNTGELFF. For the CDR3, the DNA is TGTGCCAGTAGGGGCCAAAACACCGGGGAGCTGTTTTTT. V usage is TRBV19 and J usage is TRBJ2-2, with D uncertain. Germline V gene sequence: CDR1 LNHDA, CDR2 SQIVND (reference sequence). The CDR3 consists of 13 residues. V lost 6 bases and J 2 bases, leaving 7 bases between the germline ends.

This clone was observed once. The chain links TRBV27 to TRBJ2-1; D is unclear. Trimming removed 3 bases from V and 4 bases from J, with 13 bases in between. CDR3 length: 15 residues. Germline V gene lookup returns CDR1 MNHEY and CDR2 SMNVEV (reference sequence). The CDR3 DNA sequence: TGTGCCAGCAGTTTCAGTGGATCTAGGTACAATGAGCAGTTCTTC. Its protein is CASSFSGSRYNEQFF.

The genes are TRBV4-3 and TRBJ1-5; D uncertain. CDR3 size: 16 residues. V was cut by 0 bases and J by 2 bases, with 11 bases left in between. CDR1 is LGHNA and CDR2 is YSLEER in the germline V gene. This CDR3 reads CASSQDWPEGNQPQHF. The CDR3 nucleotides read TGCGCCAGCAGCCAAGATTGGCCGGAGGGCAATCAGCCCCAGCATTTT.

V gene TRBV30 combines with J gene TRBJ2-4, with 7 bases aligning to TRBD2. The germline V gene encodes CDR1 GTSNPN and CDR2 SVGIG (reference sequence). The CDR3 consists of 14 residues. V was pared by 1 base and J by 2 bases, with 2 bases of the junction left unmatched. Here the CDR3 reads CAWSGGGSKNIQYF. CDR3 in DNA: TGTGCCTGGAGTGGCGGGGGTTCCAAAAACATTCAGTACTTC.

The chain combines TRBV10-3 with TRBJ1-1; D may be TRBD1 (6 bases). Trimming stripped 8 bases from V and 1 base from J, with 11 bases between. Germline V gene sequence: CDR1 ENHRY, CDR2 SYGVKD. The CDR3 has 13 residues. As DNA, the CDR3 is TGTGCCATCGCTGTAGGGGGGAACACTGAAGCTTTCTTT. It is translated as CAIAVGGNTEAFF.

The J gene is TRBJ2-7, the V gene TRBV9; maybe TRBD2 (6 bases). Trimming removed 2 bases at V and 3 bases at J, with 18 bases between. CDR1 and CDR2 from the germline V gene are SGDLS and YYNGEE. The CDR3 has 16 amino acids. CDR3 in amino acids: CASSVGATSLNYEQYF. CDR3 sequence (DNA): TGTGCCAGCAGCGTCGGAGCCACTAGCCTTAACTACGAGCAGTACTTC.

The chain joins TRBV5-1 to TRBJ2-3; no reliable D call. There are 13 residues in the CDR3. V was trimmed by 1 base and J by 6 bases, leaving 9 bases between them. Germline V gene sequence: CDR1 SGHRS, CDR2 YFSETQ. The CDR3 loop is CASSLSQADTQYF. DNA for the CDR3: TGCGCCAGCAGCTTGAGCCAGGCGGATACGCAGTATTTT.

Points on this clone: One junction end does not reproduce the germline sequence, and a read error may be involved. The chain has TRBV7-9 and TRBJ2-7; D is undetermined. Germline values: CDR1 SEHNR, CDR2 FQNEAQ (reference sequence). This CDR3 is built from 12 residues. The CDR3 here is CSSSFSIYEQYF. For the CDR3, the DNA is TGTTCCAGCAGCTTTAGTATTTACGAGCAGTACTTC.

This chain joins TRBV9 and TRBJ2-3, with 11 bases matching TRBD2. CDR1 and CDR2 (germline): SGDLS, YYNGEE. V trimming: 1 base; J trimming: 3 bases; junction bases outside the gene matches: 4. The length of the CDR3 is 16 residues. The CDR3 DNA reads TGTGCCAGCAGCGTAAAGACTAGCGGGGCAACAGATACGCAGTATTTT. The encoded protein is CASSVKTSGATDTQYF.